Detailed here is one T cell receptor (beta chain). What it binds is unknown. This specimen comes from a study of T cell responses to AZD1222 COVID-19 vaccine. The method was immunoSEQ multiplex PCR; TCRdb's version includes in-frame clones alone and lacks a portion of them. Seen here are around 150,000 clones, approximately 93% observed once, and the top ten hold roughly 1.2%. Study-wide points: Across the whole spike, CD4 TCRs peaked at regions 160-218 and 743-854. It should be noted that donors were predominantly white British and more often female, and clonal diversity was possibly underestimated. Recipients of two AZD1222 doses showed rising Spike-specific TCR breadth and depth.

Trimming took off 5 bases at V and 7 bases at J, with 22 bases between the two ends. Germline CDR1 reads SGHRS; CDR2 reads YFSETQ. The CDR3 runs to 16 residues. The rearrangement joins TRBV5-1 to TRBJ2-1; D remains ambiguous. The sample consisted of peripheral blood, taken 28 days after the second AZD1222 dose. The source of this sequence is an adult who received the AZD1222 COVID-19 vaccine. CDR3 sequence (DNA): TGCGCCAGCAGTCTTTTTTCAGCCGCTTTGGAGAATGAGCAGTTCTTC. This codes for CASSLFSAALENEQFF.